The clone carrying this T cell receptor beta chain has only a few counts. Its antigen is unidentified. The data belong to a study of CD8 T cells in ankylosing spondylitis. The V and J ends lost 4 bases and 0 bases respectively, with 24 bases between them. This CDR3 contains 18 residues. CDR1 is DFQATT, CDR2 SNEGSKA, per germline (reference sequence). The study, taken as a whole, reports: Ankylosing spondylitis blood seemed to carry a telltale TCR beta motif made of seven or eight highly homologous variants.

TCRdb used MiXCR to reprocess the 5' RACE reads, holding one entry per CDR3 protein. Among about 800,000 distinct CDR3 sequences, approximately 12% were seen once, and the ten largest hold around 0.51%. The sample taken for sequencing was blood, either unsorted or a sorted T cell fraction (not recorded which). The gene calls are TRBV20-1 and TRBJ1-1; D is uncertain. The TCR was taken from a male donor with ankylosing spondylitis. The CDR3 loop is CSATRQGNFMILNTEAFF. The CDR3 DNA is TGCAGTGCTACCCGACAAGGGAACTTCATGATACTGAACACTGAAGCTTTCTTT.